Presented here are 16 T cell receptor beta chains from one specimen sequenced in a study of graft-versus-host responses after intestinal transplantation. Antigen specificity for these receptors is unknown. Profiled with immunoSEQ multiplex PCR; TCRdb holds only in-frame clones, not every one. In the table there are over 55,000 clones, about 80% of which are singletons. This material consisted of unstimulated CD4+ T cells sorted from spleen or lymph node cells, taken before transplant. The receptors come from a human donor who was the organ donor for an intestinal transplant.

The rearrangement links TRBV7-2 to TRBJ1-2, with 8 positions matching TRBD1. The CDR3 is made up of 15 amino acids. CDR1 and CDR2 from the germline V gene are SGHTA and FQGNSA. V dropped 5 bases and J dropped 4; count of bases not matched to a gene: 9. As DNA, the CDR3 is TGTGCCAGCAGCAGGACAGGGAGTGGCGGCTATGGCTACACCTTC. Its translation is CASSRTGSGGYGYTF.

This rearrangement joins TRBV15 to TRBJ2-3; a possible D gene is TRBD1 (5 bases). V was pared by 1 base and J by 0 bases, with 11 bases between. CDR3 length: 16 residues. Germline lookup yields CDR1 LNHNV and CDR2 YYDKDF (reference sequence). The CDR3 loop is CATSRAPRASTDTQYF. In DNA form, the CDR3 reads TGTGCCACCAGCAGAGCCCCCAGGGCTAGCACAGATACGCAGTATTTT.

The chain joins TRBV6-1 to TRBJ2-7, with D hard to call. CDR1 is MNHNS and CDR2 is SASEGT in the germline V gene. V lost 3 bases to trimming and J lost 7 bases, with 10 bases between them. The CDR3 consists of 12 residues. CDR3 region: CASSDFFGEQYV. CDR3 in DNA: TGTGCCAGCAGTGACTTTTTCGGAGAGCAGTACGTC.

The rearrangement uses TRBV5-4 and TRBJ2-2, with 8 bases aligning to TRBD1. Germline V lookup: CDR1 SGHNT, CDR2 YYREEE (reference sequence). The J segment lost 3 bases and the V segment lost 5 bases, leaving 6 bases of the junction unmatched. CDR3 size: 15 residues. CDR3: CASSSGGGDTGELFF. The CDR3 DNA reads as TGTGCCAGCAGTTCAGGGGGCGGGGACACCGGGGAGCTGTTTTTT.

This clone was observed a handful of times. This chain joins TRBV5-4 and TRBJ1-1, with unresolved D. The V gene lost 0 bases and the J gene lost 5 bases, with 8 bases spanning the gap. The CDR3 consists of 13 residues. CDR1 and CDR2 (germline): SGHNT, YYREEE (reference sequence). The CDR3, as DNA: TGTGCCAGCAGCTTGGACTTATCAACTGAAGCTTTCTTT. Amino acid sequence: CASSLDLSTEAFF.

The CDR3 region is CASSTSILKTGLSEQYV. DNA of the CDR3: TGTGCCAGTAGTACCAGCATCCTGAAGACAGGGCTGAGCGAGCAGTACGTC. V is TRBV19 and J is TRBJ2-7, with 7 bases matching TRBD1. The CDR3 is made up of 17 amino acids. CDR1 is LNHDA and CDR2 is SQIVND in the germline V gene (reference sequence). V shed 4 bases and J 6 bases; nucleotides not matched to a gene: 18.

The chain joins TRBV7-6 to TRBJ1-5; D not resolved. CDR3 length equals 13 residues. Germline lookup yields CDR1 SGHVS and CDR2 FNYEAQ. V lost 3 bases and J lost 3, with 6 bases in between. The CDR3 DNA follows: TGTGCCAGCAGCTTGTCTTTCAATCAGCCCCAGCATTTT. It encodes CASSLSFNQPQHF.

This rearrangement joins TRBV28 to TRBJ1-2; D may be TRBD1 (5 bases). V lost 6 bases, J lost 4 bases, and 15 bases lay in between. The germline gives CDR1 MDHEN, CDR2 SYDVKM. The CDR3 length is 14 residues. CDR3 sequence (DNA): TGTGCCAGCAGCTGGGGCCCCCAACTCTATGGCTACACCTTC. Protein: CASSWGPQLYGYTF.

V and J are TRBV10-1 and TRBJ2-1, with 7 nucleotides matching TRBD1. This CDR3 contains 13 residues. J gave up 5 bases and V 2 bases, and 0 bases lay outside the gene matches. The germline gives CDR1 WNHNN, CDR2 SYGVQD (reference sequence). The CDR3 sequence is CASSEDRDNEQFF. In DNA, the CDR3 is TGCGCCAGCAGTGAGGACAGGGACAATGAGCAGTTCTTC.

The rearrangement links TRBV28 to TRBJ1-2; 7 bases fit TRBD1. The trim removed 5 bases at V and 7 bases at J, leaving 13 bases unmatched. This CDR3 comprises 15 residues. CDR1 is MDHEN and CDR2 is SYDVKM in the germline V gene. The CDR3 nucleotides are TGTGCCAGCAGTCTTCGTACGGTCGCAGGGGGTGGCTACACCTTC. Translating gives CASSLRTVAGGGYTF.

The V and J genes are TRBV6-1 and TRBJ1-6; TRBD1 agrees at 7 bases. Trimming took 4 bases from V and 6 from J; bases not matched to a gene: 3. CDR1 and CDR2 (germline): MNHNS, SASEGT. The CDR3 is 14 amino acids. The CDR3 coding sequence is TGTGCCAGCAGTGGGGACAGTTCTAATTCACCCCTCCACTTT. This sequence encodes CASSGDSSNSPLHF.

This chain connects TRBV7-9 to TRBJ2-5; weak D call: TRBD2 (6 bases). The CDR3 loop spans 15 amino acids. In germline, CDR1 is SEHNR, CDR2 FQNEAQ (reference sequence). Trimming left V 1 base short and J 4 bases short, with 13 bases between. The CDR3 reads CASSLDLAVGETQYF. CDR3 nucleotide sequence: TGTGCCAGCAGCTTAGATTTAGCGGTAGGAGAGACCCAGTACTTC.

This clone came up a few times. V gene TRBV19 combines with J gene TRBJ1-1; 8 bases agree with TRBD1. Unmatched junction bases numbered 8, after V lost 8 bases and J lost 0 bases. The CDR3 has 15 residues. Germline V gives CDR1 LNHDA, CDR2 SQIVND (reference sequence). The CDR3 DNA is TGTGCCAGTCGGACAGGGTCAAGTGTGAACACTGAAGCTTTCTTT. Translated, it gives CASRTGSSVNTEAFF.

There are a few counts of this clone. The gene calls are TRBV5-5 and TRBJ2-7; tentative D call: TRBD2 (5 bases). V lost 2 bases to trimming and J lost 7 bases, with 13 bases between them. The CDR3 is made up of 13 amino acids. CDR1 and CDR2 from the germline V gene are SGHKS and YYEKEE (reference sequence). This CDR3 is CASSLNSAGEQYV. CDR3 coding DNA: TGTGCCAGCAGCTTAAACTCCGCGGGTGAGCAGTACGTC.

V and J are TRBV6-6 and TRBJ1-5; D remains unclear. Per the germline V gene, CDR1 is MNHNY and CDR2 is SVGAGI (reference sequence). The length of the CDR3 is 11 residues. V lost 2 bases to trimming and J lost 11 bases, with 7 bases between them. In DNA form, the CDR3 reads TGTGCCAGCAGTTACGAGAGGGCCCAGCATTTT. Translating gives CASSYERAQHF.

The chain links TRBV27 to TRBJ1-2, with 9 bases that match TRBD1. V shed 5 bases and J 1 base; nucleotides not matched to a gene: 14. Germline CDR1 is MNHEY and CDR2 is SMNVEV (reference sequence). The CDR3 length is 18 residues. This CDR3 reads CASSPRRDREKHNYGYTF. The CDR3 DNA reads TGTGCCAGCAGTCCTAGAAGGGACAGGGAAAAACATAACTATGGCTACACCTTC.